This T cell receptor (beta chain) was documented in a study of blood T cell repertoires in COVID-19. The overall study: Collection of acute and convalescent COVID-19 samples took place in the United States, Italy and Spain. In each case, the material was cDNA or gDNA derived from T cells, B-cell-depleted T cells, or PBMCs.

In the study's own analysis: Amplification of reference gene primers was used by the study to estimate nucleated cell counts. Data came from immunoSEQ multiplex PCR; TCRdb stores just in-frame clones and leaves some out. V, J and clone size were drawn from that table, and D and trimming were deduced from the DNA. The table shows fewer than 45,000 clones, with around nine tenths occurring only once. The CDR3 length is 15 residues. Germline V gene lookup returns CDR1 MNHEY and CDR2 SMNVEV (reference sequence). V lost 6 bases and J 2 bases, leaving 16 bases between the germline ends. This receptor was obtained from a human donor in a cohort sampled during active COVID-19. Specimen: peripheral blood. The genes are TRBV27 and TRBJ1-1; possibly TRBD1 for D (6 bases). Here the CDR3 reads CASRLTGTTNTEAFF. The CDR3 DNA reads as TGTGCCAGCAGGCTTACCGGGACAACTAACACTGAAGCTTTCTTT.